These T cell receptor beta chains were read from a single sample in a study of OX40 agonist ivuxolimab in advanced cancers. Clones were read by immunoSEQ multiplex PCR, and TCRdb kept only the in-frame ones, dropping some. The sample has 49,000 or so clones; 84% are singletons. The sample consisted of CD4+ or CD8+ T cells sorted from blood, taken in a trial of the OX40 agonist ivuxolimab. These receptor sequences come from an adult with an advanced solid tumor such as melanoma, head and neck, liver or kidney cancer. Each CDR3 is given without its conserved first and last residue. Each record gives: V gene, J gene, clone size, CDR3 protein. Size is omitted from some rows. Given values are once, few, many or a class for expanded clones.

>TRBV12-5|TRBJ2-1|NA
ASATYNEQF
>TRBV6-5|TRBJ1-2|NA
ASSRDLYGYT
>TRBV7-6|TRBJ2-3|NA
ASGRDSTDTQY
>TRBV16|TRBJ1-1|few
ASSQRGSGTEAF
>TRBV6-1|TRBJ2-7|NA
ASTVGDTQGREQY
>TRBV5-1|TRBJ1-4|NA
ASSFLSGDEKLF
>TRBV6-1|TRBJ2-3|NA
ASSARQGGGSTDTQY
>TRBV6-1|TRBJ1-1|few
ASSEGLRVDTEAF
>TRBV6-1|TRBJ2-5|NA
ASRGGAETQY
>TRBV5-1|TRBJ2-1|NA
ASSLGRGGHYNEQF
>TRBV7-9|TRBJ1-4|NA
ASSLGAGGARTEKLF